This T cell receptor (beta chain) was identified during a study of blood T cell repertoires in COVID-19. At the level of the study: T cells, B-cell-depleted T cells, or PBMCs supplied cDNA or gDNA.

This CDR3 has 15 amino acids. In germline, CDR1 is ENHRY, CDR2 SYGVKD. Trimming pared 4 bases from V and 0 bases from J, leaving 10 bases between. Measured with immunoSEQ multiplex PCR; TCRdb has only the in-frame clones, and not every one. This table has 250,000 to 350,000 clones, over 80% appearing once. The TCR comes from a woman aged 45-60 years with active or convalescent COVID-19. Sequencing used peripheral blood. The chain carries TRBV10-3 and TRBJ1-3, with D possibly matching TRBD1 (5 bases). CDR3 in amino acids: CAISGDGGSGNTIYF. DNA for the CDR3: TGTGCCATCAGTGGGGACGGGGGCTCTGGAAACACCATATATTTT.